This T cell receptor (beta chain) was sequenced in a study of naive and memory T cell subsets. Turning to this clonotype: Antigen: not known.

Trimming pared 1 base from V and 10 bases from J, leaving 12 bases between. Germline V gene sequence: CDR1 SGHNT, CDR2 YYREEE (reference sequence). The CDR3 has 13 amino acids. General study findings and limits: Findings for naive and memory subsets could not be checked against ground truth.

Two oligonucleotides, mixed equimolar, formed the beta constant-region primer covering TRBC1 and TRBC2. In TCRdb, the UMI-ligation and nested PCR reads were re-called with MiXCR into one record per CDR3 protein. The sample includes under 40,000 distinct CDR3 sequences, approximately 12% of them seen just once. The source material was effector memory CD4+ T cells from blood. Subset reported: effector memory, CD45RA- CD27-. The receptor was derived from a human donor in good health. The rearrangement uses TRBV5-4 and TRBJ2-1; D perhaps matches TRBD2 (6 bases). CDR3 DNA: TGTGCCAGCAGCTTGTCACGGGAGACCGAGCAGTTCTTC. This sequence encodes CASSLSRETEQFF.